Shown below are 18 T cell receptor beta chains from a single sample sequenced in a study of response to subunit inactivated influenza vaccine. TCRdb fed the RT-PCR reads into MiXCR, producing one record per CDR3 protein. The table records 750,000 to 850,000 distinct CDR3 sequences, roughly 20% of them present only once. Here the sequenced sample was PBMCs from blood, taken about 5 days after vaccination. The receptors were gathered from a man aged 50 to 59 who received an inactivated influenza vaccine.

Remarks on this clonotype: Without the conserved terminal phenylalanine or tryptophan, this CDR3 likely stems from a read error. The CDR3 DNA reads TGCAGTGCTAGCTCCCGTGGTCTACGCTATGAGCAGTTCTTA. Protein sequence: CSASSRGLRYEQFL. The chain uses TRBV20-1 and TRBJ2-1, with no clear D. The CDR3 has 14 residues. Germline assignment: CDR1 DFQATT and CDR2 SNEGSKA (reference sequence). The ends were cut back, 3 bases at V and 8 bases at J, with 17 bases in the middle.

CDR3 sequence reads: CASLRNTEAFF. As DNA, the CDR3 is TGTGCCAGCCTCCGGAACACTGAAGCTTTCTTT. The rearrangement links TRBV6-5 to TRBJ1-1; D is unresolved. The V gene's germline CDR1 is MNHEY and CDR2 SVGAGI. V was trimmed by 8 bases and J by 1 base, leaving 5 bases between them. There are 11 residues in the CDR3.

The V call is TRBV12-3 or TRBV12-4, the J call TRBJ1-6, with 7 bases aligning to TRBD1. V gave up 6 bases and J gave up 7 bases; unmatched junction bases: 9. The CDR3 length is 15 residues. The CDR3 reads CASRGGTARNSPLHF. In DNA, the CDR3 is TGTGCCAGCAGGGGGGGGACAGCCAGAAATTCACCCCTCCACTTT.

The chain recombines TRBV18 with TRBJ2-1, with D possibly TRBD2 on 5 matching bases. Trimming took off 3 bases at V and 6 bases at J, with 15 bases between the two ends. The germline gives CDR1 KGHSH, CDR2 LQKENI. The CDR3 loop spans 15 amino acids. The CDR3 DNA reads as TGTGCCAGCTCACCGAGGGAACAGCTGGCCAATGAGCAGTTCTTC. Translated, it gives CASSPREQLANEQFF.

The rearrangement joins TRBV7-9 to TRBJ2-5; 10 bases fit TRBD1. Trimming took 5 bases from V and 5 from J; bases not matched to a gene: 8. The CDR3 is made up of 15 amino acids. Germline V lookup: CDR1 SEHNR, CDR2 FQNEAQ (reference sequence). DNA for the CDR3: TGTGCCAGCAGCGTCCGACAGGGGGCCAGGGAGACCCAGTACTTC. Translating gives CASSVRQGARETQYF.

This sequence joins TRBV20-1 and TRBJ2-7; D uncertain. Germline values: CDR1 DFQATT, CDR2 SNEGSKA (reference sequence). There are 15 residues in the CDR3. The V and J ends lost 0 bases and 0 bases respectively, with 12 bases between them. CDR3 in amino acids: CSARDVSRNSYEQYF. The CDR3 DNA is TGCAGTGCTAGAGATGTGAGCAGGAACTCCTACGAGCAGTACTTC.

This clonotype occurred a few times. Just one base apart from a much larger clone, this may be a read error. The CDR3 region is CASSLAEYNEQFF. The DNA of the CDR3 is TGTGCCAGCAGCTTAGCAGAATACAATGAGCAGTTCTTC. This rearrangement joins TRBV7-6 to TRBJ2-1; D unclear. CDR1 is SGHVS and CDR2 is FNYEAQ in the germline V gene. V was shortened by 0 bases and J by 4 bases, with 4 bases between the two germline ends. The CDR3 is 13 amino acids. Based on the CDR3 plus reference TRBV7-6 and TRBJ2-1, the full variable domain is GAGVSQSPRYKVTKRGQDVALRCDPISGHVSLYWYRQALGQGPEFLTYFNYEAQQDKSGLPNDRFSAERPEGSISTLTIQRTEQRDSAMYRCASSLAEYNEQFFGPGTRLTVL.

This clonotype showed up just a few times. The chain combines TRBV25-1 with TRBJ2-3; D not resolved. CDR3 length: 11 residues. V dropped 4 bases and J dropped 7 bases, with 6 bases sitting between them. CDR1 is MGHDK and CDR2 is SYGVNS in the germline V gene. This CDR3 is CASSVENTQYF. CDR3 coding DNA: TGTGCCAGCAGTGTGGAGAATACGCAGTATTTT. The full variable domain, rest sourced from reference TRBV25-1 and TRBJ2-3, is EADIYQTPRYLVIGTGKKITLECSQTMGHDKMYWYQQDPGMELHLIHYSYGVNSTEKGDLSSESTVSRIRTEHFPLTLESARPSHTSQYLCASSVENTQYFGPGTRLTVL.

This sequence joins TRBV20-1 and TRBJ2-3; TRBD2 matches at 7 bases. The CDR3 is 15 amino acids. Germline CDR1 reads DFQATT; CDR2 reads SNEGSKA (reference sequence). The junction had 4 bases not matched to a gene; V was cut back by 1 base and J by 0 bases. CDR3 bases: TGCAGTGCTAGAGGTTCTAGCGGCAGCACAGATACGCAGTATTTT. This codes for CSARGSSGSTDTQYF.

The gene calls are TRBV5-1 and TRBJ2-7; D is ambiguous. This CDR3 has 14 residues. Per germline, CDR1 SGHRS and CDR2 YFSETQ. Trimming stripped 0 bases from V and 3 bases from J, with 10 bases between. This chain's CDR3 is CASSLVGYDYEQYF. The CDR3 DNA is TGCGCCAGCAGCTTGGTAGGGTACGACTACGAGCAGTACTTC.

This clonotype was recorded at least ten times. The V call is TRBV12-3 or TRBV12-4, the J call TRBJ2-1; D is perhaps TRBD1 or TRBD2 (6 bases each). The germline V and J ends were trimmed by 2 bases and 0 bases, with 11 bases remaining between them. CDR3 length: 16 residues. CDR3 region: CASSLRGVGSYNEQFF. CDR3 DNA: TGTGCCAGCAGTTTAAGGGGGGTCGGCTCCTACAATGAGCAGTTCTTC.

This clonotype came up a few times. This sequence joins TRBV12-3 or TRBV12-4 and TRBJ2-1, with TRBD2 as a possible D gene (5 bases). The CDR3 length is 16 residues. V was cut by 4 bases and J by 0 bases, with 13 bases left in between. The CDR3 loop reads CASSSRGILSYNEQFF. In DNA form, the CDR3 reads TGTGCCAGCAGTTCCCGAGGGATTCTCTCCTACAATGAGCAGTTCTTC.

The chain recombines TRBV24-1 with TRBJ2-7; TRBD2 agrees at 10 bases. Germline lookup yields CDR1 KGHDR and CDR2 SFDVKD. The CDR3 length is 15 residues. The V and J ends lost 7 bases and 0 bases, in that order; junction bases with no gene match: 5. Written as DNA, the CDR3 is TGTGCCACCAGCCCCGCTAGCGGGAGCTCCTACGAGCAGTACTTC. Translation: CATSPASGSSYEQYF.

The chain couples TRBV7-2 to TRBJ1-1; D remains ambiguous. V was pared by 1 base and J by 5 bases, with 11 bases between. CDR1 and CDR2 from the germline V gene are SGHTA and FQGNSA. The CDR3 contains 14 residues. This CDR3 reads CASSLVTGITEAFF. For the CDR3, the DNA is TGTGCCAGCAGCTTAGTTACGGGGATTACTGAAGCTTTCTTT.

This chain links TRBV15 with TRBJ2-2, with 8 positions matching TRBD1. The J segment lost 0 bases and the V segment lost 3 bases, leaving 0 bases of the junction unmatched. Per germline, CDR1 LNHNV and CDR2 YYDKDF (reference sequence). This CDR3 is 15 amino acids long. CDR3 nucleotide sequence: TGTGCCACCAGCAGGGACAGGGCGAACACCGGGGAGCTGTTTTTT. Its protein is CATSRDRANTGELFF.

This clonotype appeared a few times. This CDR3 reads CASSQDMAGSYGYTF. The CDR3 region has the DNA TGTGCCAGCAGCCAAGATATGGCAGGGAGCTATGGCTACACCTTC. The genes are TRBV4-2 and TRBJ1-2; D perhaps matches TRBD1 (5 bases). Deletions cut 0 bases from V and 4 bases from J, with 12 bases between. The CDR3 is made up of 15 amino acids. CDR1 and CDR2 from the germline V gene are LGHNA and YNFKEQ.

This clonotype was counted only a few times. This chain connects TRBV25-1 to TRBJ1-4; D is ambiguous. The CDR3 has 11 residues. With 5 bases removed from V and 8 bases from J, the gap between germline ends came to 6 bases. CDR1 and CDR2 from the germline V gene are MGHDK and SYGVNS. CDR3 region: CASSTGEKLFF. CDR3 in DNA: TGTGCCAGCAGTACCGGAGAAAAACTGTTTTTT.

This clonotype has only a few counts. The chain is built from TRBV6-2 or TRBV6-3 and TRBJ2-3; D is unresolved. There are 15 residues in the CDR3. The V end was cut by 0 bases, the J end by 1 base, with 8 bases between. Germline values: CDR1 MNHEY, CDR2 SVGEGT. CDR3 sequence (DNA): TGTGCCAGCAGTTACTCGTGGGCACGCACAGATACGCAGTATTTT. This sequence encodes CASSYSWARTDTQYF.